The 29 T cell receptor beta chains in this list originate from one sample, sequenced in a study of cytomegalovirus exposure and HLA in healthy donors. The primer mix had 60 Vbeta and 13 Jbeta primers. The repertoire was sequenced with immunoSEQ multiplex PCR; TCRdb's copy has only in-frame clones and lacks some. The sample carries about 180,000 clones, around 75% recorded once. Sequencing was carried out using PBMCs. The receptors were gathered from a male donor in good health and CMV-seronegative.

V is TRBV4-3 and J is TRBJ2-7; TRBD2 agrees at 8 bases. The germline CDR1 and CDR2 sequences are LGHNA and YSLEER. J was trimmed by 3 bases and V by 4 bases; bases with no gene match: 8. This CDR3 contains 15 residues. Here the CDR3 DNA reads TGCGCCAGCAGCCCAACGGGACTAGGAGGCTACGAGCAGTACTTC. This encodes CASSPTGLGGYEQYF.

The CDR3 loop is CASSLRLAKRTDTQYF. CDR3 sequence (DNA): TGTGCCAGCAGCTTGAGACTAGCGAAGAGGACAGATACGCAGTATTTT. This chain joins TRBV5-4 and TRBJ2-3; 8 bases line up with TRBD2. The length of the CDR3 is 16 residues. After removal of 1 base from V and 3 bases from J, the junction contained 7 bases not matched to a gene. Germline CDR1 and CDR2: SGHNT and YYREEE (reference sequence).

The gene calls are TRBV6-5 and TRBJ2-3; 10 positions match TRBD2. V gave up 7 bases and J gave up 4 bases; unmatched junction bases: 8. The CDR3 covers 15 residues. Looked up from germline, CDR1 is MNHEY and CDR2 is SVGAGI. The CDR3, as DNA: TGTGCCAGCAACGAGCGGGGGGGCCCCCCAGATACGCAGTATTTT. Translating gives CASNERGGPPDTQYF.

J is TRBJ1-6 and V is TRBV14; 7 bases match TRBD1. With 3 bases clipped from V and 10 bases from J, the junction kept 6 bases outside the gene matches. Per the germline V gene, CDR1 is SGHDN and CDR2 is FVKESK. The CDR3 length is 14 residues. CDR3 DNA sequence: TGTGCCAGCAGCCAGGAGGGGGCAGGGTCACCCCTCCACTTT. This sequence encodes CASSQEGAGSPLHF.

CDR3 in DNA: TGTGCCAGCAGTGAAGGGGGGACAGGCTCTTCACCCCTCCACTTT. Protein sequence: CASSEGGTGSSPLHF. This rearrangement joins TRBV6-1 to TRBJ1-6; 8 bases fit TRBD1. CDR3 length: 15 residues. V dropped 1 base and J dropped 9; count of bases not matched to a gene: 5. Germline V CDR1 and CDR2: MNHNS, SASEGT.

CDR3 nucleotides: TGTGCCAGCAGTTGGGGGGGGGACGGCGAGCAGTACTTC. It yields the protein CASSWGGDGEQYF. This sequence joins TRBV28 and TRBJ2-7; 7 bases fit TRBD2. Germline lookup yields CDR1 MDHEN and CDR2 SYDVKM. CDR3 length: 13 amino acids. After removal of 4 bases from V and 6 bases from J, the junction contained 6 bases not matched to a gene.

This clone was detected only a few times. The chain carries TRBV6-5 and TRBJ2-5; TRBD2 agrees at 8 bases. Trimming cost V 8 bases and J 3 bases; bases outside gene matches: 8. The V gene's germline CDR1 is MNHEY and CDR2 SVGAGI. The CDR3 length is 14 residues. The CDR3 here is CASFRGGLEETQYF. CDR3 in DNA: TGTGCCAGCTTTCGGGGGGGCCTGGAAGAGACCCAGTACTTC.

This clone has more than one count but fewer than ten. The V call is TRBV7-9, the J call TRBJ1-5, with D possibly TRBD1 on 6 matching bases. The germline V gene encodes CDR1 SEHNR and CDR2 FQNEAQ (reference sequence). CDR3 size: 15 residues. Trimming pared 2 bases from V and 3 bases from J, leaving 11 bases between. The CDR3 region is CASSLSGEFNQPQHF. CDR3 nucleotide sequence: TGTGCCAGCAGCTTATCAGGGGAGTTCAATCAGCCCCAGCATTTT. Using reference TRBV7-9 and TRBJ1-5 for the parts outside the CDR3, the full variable domain is DTGVSQNPRHKITKRGQNVTFRCDPISEHNRLYWYRQTLGQGPEFLTYFQNEAQLEKSRLLSDRFSAERPKGSFSTLEIQRTEQGDSAMYLCASSLSGEFNQPQHFGDGTRLSIL.

The chain employs TRBV14 and TRBJ1-2; 9 bases match TRBD1. The CDR3 loop spans 14 amino acids. Germline V gives CDR1 SGHDN, CDR2 FVKESK. Trimming took 4 bases from V and 5 from J; bases not matched to a gene: 5. CDR3 DNA: TGTGCCAGCAGCCCCATGGGACAGGGTTATGGCTACACCTTC. The encoded protein is CASSPMGQGYGYTF.

The chain recombines TRBV20-1 with TRBJ2-1; D uncertain. Germline V CDR1 and CDR2: DFQATT, SNEGSKA (reference sequence). Trimming took off 4 bases at V and 6 bases at J, with 7 bases between the two ends. The CDR3 sequence is 11 residues long. CDR3: CSAMSGNEQFF. CDR3 DNA: TGCAGTGCTATGTCGGGCAATGAGCAGTTCTTC.

V and J are TRBV6-5 and TRBJ1-1, with 9 bases aligning to TRBD1. The CDR3 spans 14 residues. J lost 5 bases, V lost 3 bases, and 4 bases had no gene match. Per the germline V gene, CDR1 is MNHEY and CDR2 is SVGAGI. The CDR3 nucleotides are TGTGCCAGCAGTTATAACAGGGGGCCTACTGAAGCTTTCTTT. Translation: CASSYNRGPTEAFF.

The chain is built from TRBV28 and TRBJ1-2, with 7 bases matching TRBD1. Trimming took 4 bases from V and 1 from J; bases not matched to a gene: 6. The CDR3 is 15 residues long. Germline V gene lookup returns CDR1 MDHEN and CDR2 SYDVKM. The DNA for the CDR3 is TGTGCCAGCAGTTCCCCAGGGGGGATTAACTATGGCTACACCTTC. Amino acid sequence: CASSSPGGINYGYTF.

The chain is built from TRBV9 and TRBJ2-1; 8 positions match TRBD1. Germline V gene lookup returns CDR1 SGDLS and CDR2 YYNGEE. The CDR3 contains 17 residues. V lost 0 bases and J lost 6; bases outside the gene matches: 11. In DNA, the CDR3 is TGTGCCAGCAGCGTAGCTACGTGGCAGGGGGCAAGCAATGAGCAGTTCTTC. Translated, it gives CASSVATWQGASNEQFF. Filled out from reference TRBV9 and TRBJ2-1, the complete variable domain reads DSGVTQTPKHLITATGQRVTLRCSPRSGDLSVYWYQQSLDQGLQFLIQYYNGEERAKGNILERFSAQQFPDLHSELNLSSLELGDSALYFCASSVATWQGASNEQFFGPGTRLTVL.

This clone was seen at least ten times. Other DNA sequences in this specimen translate into the identical CDR3. CDR3 region: CASSYTRTGGSYEQYF. CDR3 coding DNA: TGTGCCAGCAGTTACACACGGACAGGGGGTTCCTACGAGCAGTACTTC. The J gene is TRBJ2-7, the V gene TRBV6-5, with 10 bases identical to TRBD1. The germline V gene has CDR1 MNHEY and CDR2 SVGAGI. V lost 2 bases, J lost 1 base, and 5 bases stayed unmatched. The CDR3 is 16 amino acids.

The genes are TRBV16 and TRBJ2-7; no reliable D call. Germline V gives CDR1 KGHSY, CDR2 FQNENV. The V and J ends lost 2 bases and 2 bases respectively, with 10 bases between them. The CDR3 is 14 residues long. As DNA, the CDR3 is TGTGCCAGCAGCCAAATCCGAGCCCCCTACGAGCAGTACTTC. Protein sequence: CASSQIRAPYEQYF. Full variable domain (missing parts from reference TRBV16 and TRBJ2-7): GEEVAQTPKHLVRGEGQKAKLYCAPIKGHSYVFWYQQVLKNEFKFLISFQNENVFDETGMPKERFSAKCLPNSPCSLEIQATKLEDSAVYFCASSQIRAPYEQYFGPGTRLTVT.

This clone was seen a few times. The same CDR3 also results from other DNA sequences found in this sample. This sequence joins TRBV2 and TRBJ2-1, with 8 bases fitting TRBD2. CDR1 is SNHLY and CDR2 is FYNNEI in the germline V gene. Unmatched junction bases numbered 4, after V lost 8 bases and J lost 7 bases. This CDR3 is built from 12 residues. The CDR3 loop is CASSPSGNEQFF. CDR3 nucleotides: TGTGCCAGCTCTCCTAGCGGGAATGAGCAGTTCTTC.

The chain employs TRBV6-5 and TRBJ1-5; possible D gene TRBD1, 5 bases. The ends were cut back, 1 base at V and 6 bases at J, with 7 bases in the middle. This CDR3 region has 13 residues. From germline, CDR1 is MNHEY and CDR2 SVGAGI. This CDR3 reads CASSYYRGQPQHF. The CDR3 nucleotides read TGTGCCAGCAGTTACTATAGGGGTCAGCCCCAGCATTTT.

The gene calls are TRBV12-5 and TRBJ2-3; D is undetermined. The CDR3 covers 13 residues. Germline CDR1 reads LGHNT; CDR2 reads FRNRAP. Trimming removed 6 bases at V and 0 bases at J, with 7 bases between. CDR3 bases: TGTGCTAGTGGCCAAGAGAGCACAGATACGCAGTATTTT. This encodes CASGQESTDTQYF.

In its sample, this clone was seen a few times. The genes are TRBV9 and TRBJ1-3; D may be TRBD1 (6 bases). The CDR3 sequence is 15 residues long. CDR1 and CDR2 from the germline V gene are SGDLS and YYNGEE. V was shortened by 3 bases and J by 4 bases, with 14 bases between the two germline ends. The CDR3: CASSAAGVSGNTIYF. The CDR3 DNA follows: TGTGCCAGCAGCGCCGCAGGGGTTTCAGGAAACACCATATATTTT.

This clone was detected only a few times. The chain combines TRBV9 with TRBJ1-5; no firm D call. The CDR3 covers 13 residues. Per the germline V gene, CDR1 is SGDLS and CDR2 is YYNGEE. Trimming shortened V by 0 bases and J by 8 bases, and 9 bases separated the two germline ends. The CDR3 is CASSVAGKEPQHF. CDR3 DNA: TGTGCCAGCAGCGTAGCCGGTAAAGAGCCCCAGCATTTT.

The chain recombines TRBV7-6 with TRBJ2-2; maybe TRBD2 (6 bases). V lost 0 bases to trimming and J lost 2 bases, with 7 bases between them. The CDR3 covers 15 residues. The germline CDR1 and CDR2 sequences are SGHVS and FNYEAQ. Here the CDR3 DNA reads TGTGCCAGCAGCTTAGCTAGCGGAAACACCGGGGAGCTGTTTTTT. Its protein product is CASSLASGNTGELFF.

Comments on this clone: This sample also contains other DNA sequences that code for the same CDR3. This chain joins TRBV9 and TRBJ2-4, with D perhaps TRBD1 (6 bases). Trimming shortened V by 0 bases and J by 6 bases, and 7 bases separated the two germline ends. This CDR3 spans 13 amino acids. Germline V gene data show CDR1 as SGDLS and CDR2 as YYNGEE. The CDR3 DNA sequence: TGTGCCAGCAGCGTAGCCAGGGGAAACATTCAGTACTTC. Translation: CASSVARGNIQYF.

In this sample, this clone turned up once. The genes are TRBV30 and TRBJ2-5, with a weak D call TRBD2 (6 bases). The CDR3 is 15 residues long. The germline V and J ends were trimmed by 0 bases and 5 bases, with 16 bases remaining between them. The germline gives CDR1 GTSNPN, CDR2 SVGIG (reference sequence). The CDR3: CAWSVISGVTETQYF. CDR3 nucleotides: TGTGCCTGGAGTGTGATTTCGGGGGTAACTGAGACCCAGTACTTC.

This clone was found a few times. The J gene is TRBJ1-1, the V gene TRBV4-2; D is undetermined. Germline assignment: CDR1 LGHNA and CDR2 YNFKEQ. V shed 5 bases and J shed 3 bases, with 4 bases lying between them. This CDR3 is built from 11 residues. The CDR3: CASSTHTEAFF. The CDR3, as DNA: TGTGCCAGCAGCACTCACACTGAAGCTTTCTTT.

This clone appeared a single time. V usage is TRBV28 and J usage is TRBJ1-3; 9 bases are shared with TRBD1. CDR3 length: 16 residues. V lost 5 bases and J lost 4; bases outside the gene matches: 9. The germline V gene encodes CDR1 MDHEN and CDR2 SYDVKM. CDR3 loop: CASSGPGTGRGNTIYF. CDR3 nucleotide sequence: TGTGCCAGCAGTGGTCCCGGGACAGGGCGCGGAAACACCATATATTTT.

This rearrangement joins TRBV6-1 to TRBJ2-1; TRBD2 matches 11 bases. The germline gives CDR1 MNHNS, CDR2 SASEGT. V was pared by 4 bases and J by 10 bases, with 9 bases of the junction left unmatched. The CDR3 sequence is 15 residues long. The CDR3 DNA follows: TGTGCCAGCAGTGTTACTAGCGGGAGCGCCGGAGAGCAGTTCTTC. Its protein product is CASSVTSGSAGEQFF.

This chain connects TRBV19 to TRBJ2-5, with TRBD1 identical over 11 bases. CDR3 length equals 16 residues. Germline V gene sequence: CDR1 LNHDA, CDR2 SQIVND (reference sequence). The trim removed 5 bases at V and 5 bases at J, leaving 10 bases unmatched. In DNA form, the CDR3 reads TGTGCCAGTAGTTCTTGGGGGACAGGGGGAACGGAGACCCAGTACTTC. This sequence encodes CASSSWGTGGTETQYF. Complete variable domain (other parts from reference TRBV19 and TRBJ2-5): DGGITQSPKYLFRKEGQNVTLSCEQNLNHDAMYWYRQDPGQGLRLIYYSQIVNDFQKGDIAEGYSVSREKKESFPLTVTSAQKNPTAFYLCASSSWGTGGTETQYFGPGTRLLVL.

This clone was seen only a few times. The genes are TRBV6-4 and TRBJ2-1; D unclear. The CDR3 extends over 14 amino acids. CDR1 MRHNA and CDR2 SNTAGT come from the germline V gene. Deletions cut 2 bases from V and 6 bases from J, with 11 bases between. CDR3 region: CASSDEVALNEQFF. In DNA form, the CDR3 reads TGTGCCAGCAGTGACGAGGTAGCTCTCAATGAGCAGTTCTTC.

The chain has TRBV9 and TRBJ2-1; 13 bases match TRBD2. Germline CDR1 reads SGDLS; CDR2 reads YYNGEE. After removal of 4 bases from V and 9 bases from J, the junction contained 7 bases not matched to a gene. The CDR3 has 15 amino acids. The CDR3, as DNA: TGTGCCAGCAGCCCCCTGGGGACTAGCGGGACTGAGCAGTTCTTC. It yields the protein CASSPLGTSGTEQFF.